The 9 T cell receptor beta chains presented below share a single source sample, sequenced in a study of control samples from healthy donors and cancer patients. Assay used: immunoSEQ multiplex PCR; TCRdb lists only in-frame clones, some missing. Of about 140,000 clones in the sample, just under 95% were seen once. Material for sequencing was blood. These receptor sequences come from a man between 25 and 39 years old in good health.

CDR3 protein: CAISYAGFSTDTQYF. DNA for the CDR3: TGTGCCATCAGTTATGCGGGTTTTAGTACAGATACGCAGTATTTT. V and J are TRBV10-3 and TRBJ2-3, with D maybe TRBD2 (5 bases). Germline V gene data show CDR1 as ENHRY and CDR2 as SYGVKD. V was trimmed by 5 bases and J by 3 bases, leaving 15 bases between them. The CDR3 runs 15 residues.

The V gene is TRBV6-5, the J gene TRBJ2-3, with TRBD2 identical over 10 bases. Germline V gene sequence: CDR1 MNHEY, CDR2 SVGAGI. Unmatched junction bases numbered 3, after V lost 2 bases and J lost 1 base. This CDR3 is 16 amino acids long. Here the CDR3 DNA reads TGTGCCAGCAGTTACACCGGGACTAGCGGCACAGATACGCAGTATTTT. This encodes CASSYTGTSGTDTQYF.

About this clone: Sequence at one end of the junction differs from germline and may be a read error. The chain carries TRBV29-1 and TRBJ1-2, with D possibly being TRBD1 (5 bases). CDR1 and CDR2 (germline): SQVTM, ANQGSEA. The CDR3 length is 12 residues. The CDR3: CGGAEPNYGYTF. CDR3 DNA: TGTGGTGGGGCAGAGCCCAACTATGGCTACACCTTC.

The CDR3 reads CAISSGTGALSNQPQHF. CDR3 in DNA: TGTGCCATCAGTTCCGGGACAGGCGCCCTTAGCAATCAGCCCCAGCATTTT. V and J are TRBV10-3 and TRBJ1-5, with 8 bases identical to TRBD1. This CDR3 region has 17 residues. Germline CDR1 is ENHRY and CDR2 is SYGVKD. Trimming took 5 bases from V and 0 from J; bases not matched to a gene: 9.

The chain has TRBV3-1 (or the pseudogene TRBV3-2) and TRBJ2-1; D is unclear. V gave up 0 bases and J gave up 3 bases, with 6 bases separating them. Germline lookup yields CDR1 LGHDT and CDR2 YNNKEL (reference sequence). The CDR3 is 14 residues long. CDR3 sequence (DNA): TGTGCCAGCAGCCAAGACTTGGTCTACAATGAGCAGTTCTTC. Its translation: CASSQDLVYNEQFF.

The chain carries TRBV3-1 (or the pseudogene TRBV3-2) and TRBJ1-2, with D perhaps matching TRBD1 (5 bases). Trimming pared 4 bases from V and 0 bases from J, leaving 9 bases between. Germline V lookup: CDR1 LGHDT, CDR2 YNNKEL (reference sequence). The CDR3 is made up of 14 amino acids. Here the CDR3 reads CASSPRAANYGYTF. As DNA, the CDR3 is TGTGCCAGCAGCCCCAGGGCCGCTAACTATGGCTACACCTTC.

This clone was picked up one time. The genes are TRBV9 and TRBJ2-3; 10 bases fit TRBD2. V trimming: 0 bases; J trimming: 4 bases; junction bases outside the gene matches: 2. The CDR3 consists of 15 residues. Germline V gives CDR1 SGDLS, CDR2 YYNGEE. DNA for the CDR3: TGTGCCAGCAGCGTAGGACTAGCGGGTGCAGATACGCAGTATTTT. It is translated as CASSVGLAGADTQYF.

The chain joins TRBV3-1 (or the pseudogene TRBV3-2) to TRBJ2-1; TRBD2 matches 14 bases. The CDR3 has 18 amino acids. With V trimmed by 0 bases and J by 8 bases, 9 bases remained unmatched. The germline CDR1 and CDR2 sequences are LGHDT and YNNKEL (reference sequence). The CDR3 spells CASSQEIPGLAGDYEQFF. In nucleotides, the CDR3 is TGTGCCAGCAGCCAAGAAATCCCGGGACTAGCGGGAGACTATGAGCAGTTCTTC.

V usage is TRBV5-1 and J usage is TRBJ2-1; 7 positions match TRBD2. This CDR3 has 15 residues. Germline CDR1 is SGHRS and CDR2 is YFSETQ. V lost 0 bases, J lost 6 bases, and 6 bases stayed unmatched. CDR3 in amino acids: CASSLAAGDFNEQFF. In DNA form, the CDR3 reads TGCGCCAGCAGCTTGGCCGCGGGAGATTTCAATGAGCAGTTCTTC.